One TCR beta chain is described in this entry. The data were obtained in a study of blood T cell repertoires in COVID-19. The overall study: Acute and convalescent COVID-19 samples came from the United States, Italy and Spain. PBMCs, B-cell-depleted T cells, or T cells were the source of the cDNA or gDNA that made up the material.

The table came from immunoSEQ multiplex PCR; TCRdb's copy has only in-frame clones and leaves some out. The sample has hundreds of thousands of clones, about 88% seen once. The V gene's germline CDR1 is WNHNN and CDR2 SYGVQD (reference sequence). Trimming took 7 bases from V and 6 from J, leaving 16 bases between them. The CDR3 consists of 14 residues. V usage is TRBV10-1 and J usage is TRBJ1-5; a weak D match, TRBD1 (6 bases). The source material was PBMCs or T cells enriched from blood (not recorded which). This clonotype was sampled from a woman in her 30s who had recovered from COVID-19. The CDR3 region is CASNPRGKVQPQHF. DNA of the CDR3: TGCGCCAGCAACCCTAGGGGGAAGGTTCAGCCCCAGCATTTT.